This record concerns one T cell receptor beta chain sequence. Several immunoSEQ 96-well plates shared each subset's DNA, each plate a replicate. Clones were read by immunoSEQ multiplex PCR, and TCRdb kept only the in-frame ones, dropping some. The sample holds roughly 2.1 million clones, 93% seen once. The data derive from a study of shared clonotypes between healthy human individuals. The CDR3 is made up of 12 amino acids. Germline V CDR1 and CDR2: SQVTM, ANQGSEA. Trimming left V 4 bases short and J 5 bases short, with 9 bases between. Naive-designated CD8 cells lacked CD45RO, were positively enriched for CCR7, and omitted terminally differentiated effector memory CD45RA+ cells.

This clonotype originated in a man aged 18 to 35 in good health. Some clones in this sample may be carry-over from other donors' samples. J is TRBJ2-1 and V is TRBV29-1; D gene ambiguous. Sequencing used naive CD8+ T cells from PBMCs. CDR3 coding DNA: TGCAGCGTTGCCCAGCCGAACAATGAGCAGTTCTTC. It codes for CSVAQPNNEQFF.